Below, 23 T cell receptor beta chains from the same sample are listed, as sequenced in a study of response to subunit inactivated influenza vaccine. TCRdb re-derived calls from the RT-PCR reads in MiXCR, one entry per CDR3 protein. The sample consists of 450,000 to 600,000 distinct CDR3 sequences, 7.6% of them appearing once. The sample was PBMCs from blood, taken about 23 months after vaccination. The receptors come from a man between 50 and 69 years old who received an inactivated influenza vaccine.

This clonotype was counted a few times. The chain has TRBV10-3 and TRBJ2-7; 14 bases map to TRBD2. V was clipped by 4 bases and J by 3 bases; unmatched bases: 17. CDR1 and CDR2 from the germline V gene are ENHRY and SYGVKD. The CDR3 extends over 20 amino acids. CDR3 protein: CAISASEGLAGARPIYEQYF. CDR3 nucleotide sequence: TGTGCCATCAGTGCCTCGGAGGGACTAGCGGGAGCAAGGCCTATCTACGAGCAGTACTTC.

This clonotype was seen at least ten times. J is TRBJ2-1 and V is TRBV20-1; D is perhaps TRBD2 (5 bases). The CDR3 is 17 residues long. Germline V gene lookup returns CDR1 DFQATT and CDR2 SNEGSKA (reference sequence). V was pared by 0 bases and J by 0 bases, with 15 bases between. This CDR3 reads CSARDRRITTSYNEQFF. The CDR3 DNA reads TGCAGTGCTAGAGATAGGAGGATCACCACCTCCTACAATGAGCAGTTCTTC.

This clonotype appeared many times. The chain recombines TRBV9 with TRBJ1-5; 10 nucleotides match TRBD1. The CDR3 has 14 residues. Germline V gene lookup returns CDR1 SGDLS and CDR2 YYNGEE. Trimming at V came to 3 bases and at J to 4 bases, leaving 1 base not matched to a gene. The CDR3 DNA reads as TGTGCCAGCAGCGGGGGACAGGGGAATCAGCCCCAGCATTTT. This codes for CASSGGQGNQPQHF.

V and J are TRBV25-1 and TRBJ2-1; weak D call: TRBD1 (6 bases). The CDR3 is made up of 17 amino acids. With 5 bases removed from V and 3 bases from J, the gap between germline ends came to 20 bases. Germline lookup yields CDR1 MGHDK and CDR2 SYGVNS. CDR3 in amino acids: CASSSLTPGRGYNEQFF. The CDR3 nucleotides are TGTGCCAGCAGTTCCCTGACCCCCGGCAGGGGCTACAATGAGCAGTTCTTC.

The chain uses TRBV7-2 and TRBJ2-2, with D maybe TRBD2 (6 bases). With 5 bases removed from V and 7 bases from J, the gap between germline ends came to 20 bases. This CDR3 spans 16 amino acids. Per the germline V gene, CDR1 is SGHTA and CDR2 is FQGNSA. The CDR3 sequence is CASSPLALAGVGELFF. The DNA for the CDR3 is TGTGCCAGCAGCCCTCTCGCACTAGCCGGGGTCGGGGAGCTGTTTTTT. Variable domain in full (rest from reference TRBV7-2 and TRBJ2-2): GAGVSQSPSNKVTEKGKDVELRCDPISGHTALYWYRQSLGQGLEFLIYFQGNSAPDKSGLPSDRFSAERTGGSVSTLTIQRTQQEDSAVYLCASSPLALAGVGELFFGEGSRLTVL.

There are a few counts of this clonotype. The V gene is TRBV20-1, the J gene TRBJ1-4, with 9 bases fitting TRBD1. V shed 3 bases and J 8 bases; nucleotides not matched to a gene: 10. The CDR3 extends over 15 amino acids. CDR1 and CDR2 from the germline V gene are DFQATT and SNEGSKA (reference sequence). Here the CDR3 DNA reads TGCAGTGCTAGGGCAACAGGGGGCTGGGGGGAAAAACTGTTTTTT. Translating gives CSARATGGWGEKLFF.

This chain uses TRBV15 with TRBJ2-1, with a possible D match to TRBD1 (5 bases). Germline loops: CDR1 LNHNV, CDR2 YYDKDF (reference sequence). This CDR3 spans 17 amino acids. V dropped 1 base and J dropped 4 bases, with 17 bases sitting between them. The CDR3 DNA reads as TGTGCCACCAGCAGAGTTTCCACGGACAAGATTTACAATGAGCAGTTCTTC. Residues: CATSRVSTDKIYNEQFF.

This clonotype was counted at least ten times. The CDR3 loop reads CASSPRGFMNTEAFF. DNA of the CDR3: TGTGCCAGCAGTCCACGTGGGTTCATGAACACTGAAGCTTTCTTT. The rearrangement joins TRBV27 to TRBJ1-1, with unresolved D. The CDR3 is made up of 15 amino acids. Per the germline V gene, CDR1 is MNHEY and CDR2 is SMNVEV (reference sequence). Trimming cost V 5 bases and J 0 bases, with 13 bases left between them.

This clonotype was detected only a few times. The rearrangement links TRBV18 to TRBJ2-6; 10 bases align to TRBD1. The CDR3 has 18 residues. J was trimmed by 1 base and V by 5 bases; bases with no gene match: 8. Germline CDR1 reads KGHSH; CDR2 reads LQKENI. The DNA for the CDR3 is TGTGCCAGCTCAGCCGCGGGGACAGGGGTGTCTGGGGCCAACGTCCTGACTTTC. Translated, it gives CASSAAGTGVSGANVLTF.

Ten or more counts support this clonotype. The chain carries TRBV20-1 and TRBJ2-1, with 8 bases lining up with TRBD2. The CDR3 totals 14 residues. Germline V lookup: CDR1 DFQATT, CDR2 SNEGSKA (reference sequence). Trimming removed 2 bases from V and 5 bases from J; junction bases left unmatched: 5. The CDR3 reads CSARSGGNNNEQFF. The DNA for the CDR3 is TGCAGTGCTAGATCGGGAGGGAACAACAATGAGCAGTTCTTC.

This clonotype was counted only a few times. The V and J genes are TRBV12-3 or TRBV12-4 and TRBJ2-5; D perhaps matches TRBD1 (6 bases). Between the trimmed V and J ends, which lost 6 bases and 2 bases, there was a span of 7 bases. The CDR3 extends over 12 amino acids. This CDR3 reads CASSGQQETQYF. CDR3 nucleotide sequence: TGTGCCAGCAGCGGACAGCAAGAGACCCAGTACTTC.

The rearrangement uses TRBV6-6 and TRBJ2-1, with D unclear. Per germline, CDR1 MNHNY and CDR2 SVGAGI (reference sequence). Trimming took 2 bases from V and 6 from J, leaving 8 bases between them. The CDR3 extends over 13 amino acids. CDR3 coding DNA: TGTGCCAGCAGTTACGGGCTAGGCAATGAGCAGTTCTTC. Translation gives CASSYGLGNEQFF.

The table lists this clonotype with a few counts. This chain connects TRBV4-3 to TRBJ1-4, with 7 bases identical to TRBD1. The CDR3 is made up of 15 amino acids. Per the germline V gene, CDR1 is LGHNA and CDR2 is YSLEER. The V segment lost 0 bases and the J segment 7 bases; nucleotides outside the gene matches: 5. Written as DNA, the CDR3 is TGCGCCAGCAGCCAAGAAACAGGGGAGCGTGAAAAACTGTTTTTT. Its translation is CASSQETGEREKLFF.

The chain is built from TRBV7-2 and TRBJ1-2; maybe TRBD1 (5 bases). The ends were cut back, 1 base at V and 0 bases at J, with 9 bases in the middle. The CDR3 is made up of 15 amino acids. CDR1 is SGHTA, CDR2 FQGNSA, per germline. CDR3 DNA: TGTGCCAGCAGCTTAGACCCGACAGCTAACTATGGCTACACCTTC. Translating gives CASSLDPTANYGYTF.

This clonotype has a handful of counts. The rearrangement uses TRBV7-2 and TRBJ2-5, with D perhaps TRBD2 (6 bases). Trimming shortened V by 0 bases and J by 4 bases, and 15 bases separated the two germline ends. This CDR3 has 16 residues. Germline CDR1 and CDR2: SGHTA and FQGNSA. CDR3 nucleotide sequence: TGTGCCAGCAGCTTAGCCGTTCATGGAGGGAGAGAGACCCAGTACTTC. Translated, it gives CASSLAVHGGRETQYF.

This clonotype was seen only a few times. The V gene is TRBV2, the J gene TRBJ2-1; no clear D. The V gene lost 5 bases and the J gene lost 14 bases, with 16 bases spanning the gap. Germline V gene lookup returns CDR1 SNHLY and CDR2 FYNNEI. The CDR3 covers 12 residues. The CDR3 nucleotides read TGTGCCAGCAGTCCCGACTCGGAGCGAGAGTTCTTC. This sequence encodes CASSPDSEREFF.

The table lists this clonotype with many counts. The gene calls are TRBV7-2 and TRBJ2-7; TRBD2 matches 9 bases. This CDR3 spans 16 amino acids. Losses at the gene ends were 0 bases for V and 0 bases for J; bases not matched to a gene: 3. Germline V CDR1 and CDR2: SGHTA, FQGNSA. DNA of the CDR3: TGTGCCAGCAGCTTAGCGCTAGCGGGGACCTCCTACGAGCAGTACTTC. It is translated as CASSLALAGTSYEQYF.

The CDR3 DNA reads TGTGCCAGCAGCTTAGGAATTTTGCAGGGGGCGGCAGATACGCAGTATTTT. It translates to CASSLGILQGAADTQYF. V and J are TRBV7-2 and TRBJ2-3, with TRBD1 matching 8 bases. Germline V gene data show CDR1 as SGHTA and CDR2 as FQGNSA. This CDR3 is built from 17 residues. The ends lost 1 base at V and 4 bases at J; junction bases unmatched: 10.

This clonotype occurred many times. The chain has TRBV18 and TRBJ2-2; either TRBD1 or TRBD2 may supply D (5 bases each). V was pared by 8 bases and J by 1 base, with 14 bases between. The CDR3 is made up of 15 amino acids. From germline, CDR1 is KGHSH and CDR2 LQKENI. The CDR3 DNA sequence: TGTGCCAGCCTCCAGGGACGTCGGAACACCGGGGAGCTGTTTTTT. It yields the protein CASLQGRRNTGELFF.

In this sample, this clonotype turned up many times. This chain connects TRBV5-1 to TRBJ2-5; perhaps TRBD1 as D (6 bases). This CDR3 comprises 13 residues. Germline V gene lookup returns CDR1 SGHRS and CDR2 YFSETQ. The V gene lost 4 bases and the J gene lost 5 bases, with 12 bases spanning the gap. In nucleotides, the CDR3 is TGCGCCAGCAGCACGGGACACGGCGAGACCCAGTACTTC. This gives the protein CASSTGHGETQYF.

This clonotype was observed a few times. This chain links TRBV20-1 with TRBJ2-1, with D perhaps matching TRBD1 (5 bases). The CDR3 spans 14 residues. V lost 6 bases and J lost 5, with 17 bases in between. Germline lookup yields CDR1 DFQATT and CDR2 SNEGSKA (reference sequence). The CDR3 DNA reads TGCAGTGCCGGACCGGTGGGGCTAAACAATGAGCAGTTCTTC. As protein: CSAGPVGLNNEQFF.

Many counts were recorded for this clonotype. This chain joins TRBV11-2 and TRBJ1-6, with no clear D. Trimming removed 5 bases from V and 2 bases from J, with 7 bases in between. The CDR3 loop spans 14 amino acids. Germline V gives CDR1 SGHAT, CDR2 FQNNGV. The CDR3 loop is CASSPSPYNSPLHF. The CDR3 bases are TGTGCCAGCAGCCCGAGCCCCTATAATTCACCCCTCCACTTT.

This chain joins TRBV15 and TRBJ2-7; D gene uncertain. V lost 0 bases and J 6 bases, leaving 15 bases between the germline ends. Germline CDR1 LNHNV, CDR2 YYDKDF (reference sequence). This CDR3 is built from 15 residues. This CDR3 reads CATSRDLDGASEQYF. In DNA, the CDR3 is TGTGCCACCAGCAGAGACCTGGACGGAGCCTCCGAGCAGTACTTC.